This T cell receptor beta chain was recovered during a study of T cell responses to AZD1222 COVID-19 vaccine. Germline values: CDR1 KGHSH, CDR2 LQKENI. Germline trimming cut 6 bases from V and 5 bases from J; bases unmatched to any gene: 3. The CDR3 spans 13 residues. Produced via immunoSEQ multiplex PCR; TCRdb's table is partial and in-frame only. The sample has under 55,000 clones, 80% to 90% seen once. The material was peripheral blood, obtained on day 0 of AZD1222 vaccination. The J gene is TRBJ2-5, the V gene TRBV18, with 10 bases matching TRBD2. This receptor was obtained from an adult in good health. The CDR3 loop reads CASSPGLAETQYF. The DNA for the CDR3 is TGTGCCAGCTCCCCGGGACTAGCGGAGACCCAGTACTTC. Full variable domain (missing parts from reference TRBV18 and TRBJ2-5): NAGVMQNPRHLVRRRGQEARLRCSPMKGHSHVYWYRQLPEEGLKFMVYLQKENIIDESGMPKERFSAEFPKEGPSILRIQQVVRGDSAAYFCASSPGLAETQYFGPGTRLLVL.